These 10 T cell receptor beta chains originate from one sample sequenced in a study of shared clonotypes between healthy human individuals. Produced via immunoSEQ multiplex PCR; TCRdb's table is partial and in-frame only. This table has some 2.4 million clones, approximately 94% appearing once. The sample consisted of naive CD4+ T cells from PBMCs. As for subset: CD45RA+ positively selected. The receptors come from a young man in good health. Some clones in this sample may be carry-over from other donors' samples.

This clone has a single count. The chain links TRBV7-9 to TRBJ1-1; D may be TRBD1 (5 bases). From germline, CDR1 is SEHNR and CDR2 FQNEAQ (reference sequence). The CDR3 loop spans 14 amino acids. V was cut by 2 bases and J by 4 bases, with 11 bases left in between. The CDR3 coding sequence is TGTGCCAGCAGCTTACAGGGTACGGGCACTGAAGCTTTCTTT. It is translated as CASSLQGTGTEAFF.

The DNA for the CDR3 is TGTGCCAGCAAAGGGGACAGGACCTACGAGCAGTACTTC. It codes for CASKGDRTYEQYF. This chain uses TRBV28 with TRBJ2-7; the match to TRBD1 covers 8 bases. Trimming at V came to 7 bases and at J to 2 bases, leaving 4 bases not matched to a gene. The germline V gene encodes CDR1 MDHEN and CDR2 SYDVKM. The CDR3 contains 13 residues.

This clone was detected only once. The sample carries other DNA sequences with the same CDR3. The chain has TRBV18 and TRBJ2-1; D is possibly TRBD2 (5 bases). Trimming shortened V by 3 bases and J by 0 bases, and 9 bases separated the two germline ends. CDR3 length equals 15 residues. Germline CDR1 is KGHSH and CDR2 is LQKENI. The CDR3 loop is CASSPKRSSYNEQFF. The CDR3 bases are TGTGCCAGCTCACCTAAGCGGAGCTCCTACAATGAGCAGTTCTTC.

This chain connects TRBV4-3 to TRBJ2-1; D is unresolved. Trimming took off 1 base at V and 7 bases at J, with 14 bases between the two ends. CDR1 is LGHNA, CDR2 YSLEER, per germline. This CDR3 comprises 15 residues. The chain's CDR3 is CASSQGWGTGNEQFF. CDR3 in DNA: TGCGCCAGCAGCCAAGGGTGGGGAACTGGGAATGAGCAGTTCTTC.

The chain uses TRBV5-4 and TRBJ2-1; D gene uncertain. Germline CDR1 SGHNT, CDR2 YYREEE (reference sequence). The CDR3 consists of 12 residues. Trimming took 5 bases from V and 5 from J, leaving 8 bases between them. In DNA, the CDR3 is TGTGCCAGCAGTACCCTTAACAATGAGCAGTTCTTC. This codes for CASSTLNNEQFF.

The genes are TRBV6-4 and TRBJ2-2; possibly TRBD1 for D (6 bases). Germline V gene data show CDR1 as MRHNA and CDR2 as SNTAGT. This CDR3 has 14 residues. V was shortened by 6 bases and J by 6 bases, with 14 bases between the two germline ends. CDR3 nucleotide sequence: TGTGCCAGCAGACCCGACAGGCAATCCGGGGAGCTGTTTTTT. As protein: CASRPDRQSGELFF.

This sequence joins TRBV5-1 and TRBJ2-7; 7 positions agree with TRBD1. The CDR3 has 15 residues. In germline, CDR1 is SGHRS, CDR2 YFSETQ. The V gene end was trimmed by 7 bases and the J gene end by 9 bases; junction bases not matched to a gene: 19. CDR3 DNA: TGCGCCAGCGACTGGGGTGTGGGACAGAGACGGCGGCAGTACTTC. Its protein is CASDWGVGQRRRQYF. The variable domain in full, completed from reference TRBV5-1 and TRBJ2-7, reads KAGVTQTPRYLIKTRGQQVTLSCSPISGHRSVSWYQQTPGQGLQFLFEYFSETQRNKGNFPGRFSGRQFSNSRSEMNVSTLELGDSALYLCASDWGVGQRRRQYFGPGTRLTVT.

This chain connects TRBV5-5 to TRBJ2-5; the D is unclear. Per the germline V gene, CDR1 is SGHKS and CDR2 is YYEKEE (reference sequence). The CDR3 length is 12 residues. Trimming removed 3 bases from V and 1 base from J, with 4 bases in between. CDR3: CASSYPQETQYF. The CDR3 nucleotides are TGTGCCAGCAGCTATCCCCAAGAGACCCAGTACTTC.

Points on this clone: The same CDR3 is also encoded by other DNA sequences in this sample. The chain links TRBV7-3 to TRBJ2-3; 9 bases are a match to TRBD2. The CDR3 covers 14 residues. From germline, CDR1 is SGHTA and CDR2 FQGTGA. Trimming took 3 bases from V and 3 from J; bases not matched to a gene: 1. The CDR3 DNA reads TGTGCCAGCAGCTTTAGCGGGAGAACAGATACGCAGTATTTT. It is translated as CASSFSGRTDTQYF. Full variable domain (rest looked up from reference TRBV7-3 and TRBJ2-3): GAGVSQTPSNKVTEKGKYVELRCDPISGHTALYWYRQSLGQGPEFLIYFQGTGAADDSGLPNDRFFAVRPEGSVSTLKIQRTERGDSAVYLCASSFSGRTDTQYFGPGTRLTVL.

The CDR3 here is CASSQDITPSNTEAFF. The CDR3 DNA sequence: TGTGCCAGCAGCCAAGATATAACACCGTCGAACACTGAAGCTTTCTTT. The chain combines TRBV4-2 with TRBJ1-1; D gene ambiguous. CDR1 is LGHNA and CDR2 is YNFKEQ in the germline V gene. The CDR3 is 16 residues long. The V gene lost 0 bases and the J gene lost 1 base, with 12 bases spanning the gap.